These 5 T cell receptor beta chains were all obtained from the same sample, sequenced in a study of Graves' ophthalmopathy and Graves' hyperthyroidism. The TCR beta CDR3 regions underwent amplification from RNA transcripts. The authors performed first-round RT-PCR with HTBI primers and then a second-round multiplex PCR. TCRdb processed the multiplex PCR reads anew with MiXCR; each CDR3 protein has one entry. There are almost 750,000 distinct CDR3 sequences in the sample; 40% occur only once, and 44% lies in the top ten. Sample: peripheral blood. Receptors were obtained from an adult man with Graves' ophthalmopathy.

Of note for this clonotype: An end of the junction does not agree with germline; a read error may underlie this. The J gene is TRBJ1-6, the V gene TRBV12-3 or TRBV12-4, with a tentative D call TRBD1 (5 bases). CDR3 size: 15 residues. Here the CDR3 DNA reads TGTGCCAGCAGTATGGGGCGGAGACCCAATTCACCCCTCTACTTT. It specifies CASSMGRRPNSPLYF.

The CDR3, as DNA: TGCAGCGTATCGACAGGGAAGATGAACACTGAAGCTTTCTTT. Translated: CSVSTGKMNTEAFF. This rearrangement joins TRBV29-1 to TRBJ1-1; 7 nucleotides match TRBD1. The CDR3 length is 14 residues. The junction had 7 bases not matched to a gene; V was cut back by 6 bases and J by 0 bases. The germline V gene has CDR1 SQVTM and CDR2 ANQGSEA.

This clonotype has at least ten counts. V and J are TRBV7-2 and TRBJ1-4, with TRBD1 matching over 8 bases. The germline CDR1 and CDR2 sequences are SGHTA and FQGNSA. The J segment lost 7 bases and the V segment lost 4 bases, leaving 17 bases of the junction unmatched. The CDR3 length is 18 residues. The CDR3 sequence: CASSSGADRAFRSEKLFF. For the CDR3, the DNA is TGTGCCAGCAGCTCGGGCGCGGACAGGGCTTTTCGGAGTGAAAAACTGTTTTTT.

There are many counts of this clonotype. This sequence joins TRBV7-9 and TRBJ1-2; D is uncertain. V was clipped by 3 bases and J by 3 bases, with 8 bases between them. There are 13 residues in the CDR3. Germline assignment: CDR1 SEHNR and CDR2 FQNEAQ (reference sequence). This chain's CDR3 is CASSLSWDYGYTF. CDR3 in DNA: TGTGCCAGCAGCTTGAGTTGGGACTATGGCTACACCTTC.

This clonotype was observed at least ten times. The gene calls are TRBV25-1 and TRBJ1-2; no definite D call. This CDR3 is built from 12 residues. With 5 bases removed from V and 7 bases from J, the gap between germline ends came to 11 bases. Looked up from germline, CDR1 is MGHDK and CDR2 is SYGVNS. CDR3 loop: CASSFKGGGYTF. The CDR3 nucleotides read TGTGCCAGCAGTTTTAAGGGCGGTGGCTACACCTTC.